This TCR beta chain was identified in a study of shared clonotypes between healthy human individuals. Trimming took 0 bases from V and 2 from J, leaving 13 bases between them. Germline V lookup: CDR1 SGDLS, CDR2 YYNGEE. The CDR3 spans 16 residues. Assay used: immunoSEQ multiplex PCR; TCRdb lists only in-frame clones, some missing. The sample yields 2 million to 2.5 million clones, over 85% seen once. Remarks on this clone: The same CDR3 also results from other DNA sequences found in this sample.

This sequence originates from a man aged 18 to 30 in good health. Sample: naive CD4+ T cells sorted from blood. The subset denotes: CD45RA+ positively selected. The gene calls are TRBV9 and TRBJ2-3; D is possibly TRBD2 (7 bases). CDR3: CASSVAGGEVTDTQYF. The CDR3 DNA reads TGTGCCAGCAGCGTAGCGGGGGGCGAAGTCACAGATACGCAGTATTTT.